The clone carrying this TCR beta chain was counted between two and nine times. Its antigen is undetermined. Every participating donor gave one draw, a heparinised blood sample averaging about 110 mL. The data belong to a study of beta chain features in type 1 diabetes. Isolated RNA was reverse transcribed in full, so expressed TCRB transcripts were sequenced. The study sequenced naive, central memory and regulatory T cell samples to an average of about 4 million reads. Assay used: immunoSEQ multiplex PCR; TCRdb lists only in-frame clones, some missing. The table shows 300,000 to 400,000 clones, with 9.5% to 12% occurring only once. Study results and caveats: Patients with type 1 diabetes showed fewer VDJ junction insertions and more deletions.

This CDR3 spans 15 amino acids. Germline V gene data show CDR1 as SGHTA and CDR2 as FQGNSA. V shed 5 bases, J shed 7 bases, and the junction held 13 bases outside the gene matches. The receptor's source is a woman in her 30s in good health. Sequenced input: naive CD4+ T cells from blood. This chain links TRBV7-2 with TRBJ2-7; 8 nucleotides line up with TRBD1. CDR3 protein: CASSPARTGLREQYF. The CDR3 DNA reads as TGTGCCAGCAGCCCCGCAAGGACAGGGCTACGGGAGCAGTACTTC.